This T cell receptor (beta chain) comes out of a study of shared clonotypes between healthy human individuals. TCRdb's copy holds only in-frame clones and misses some; the assay was immunoSEQ multiplex PCR. The sample lists around 1.5 million clones; approximately 98% were seen once. This clone was seen once. The germline gives CDR1 MDHEN, CDR2 SYDVKM. Trimming cost V 2 bases and J 4 bases, with 9 bases left between them. The CDR3 sequence is 13 residues long. The receptor was isolated from a man in his thirties or forties in good health. The V gene is TRBV28, the J gene TRBJ2-7, with a tentative D call TRBD1 (5 bases). The sample comprised naive CD4+ T cells sorted from blood. Sample subset: CD45RA+ positively selected. The CDR3 bases are TGTGCCAGCAGTTTAGACAGACCGTACGAGCAGTACTTC. Translated, it gives CASSLDRPYEQYF.